This T cell receptor beta chain was sequenced for a study of blood T cell repertoires in COVID-19. V lost 1 base and J lost 3, with 13 bases in between. The germline CDR1 and CDR2 sequences are MNHNS and SASEGT. This CDR3 has 15 residues. The method was immunoSEQ multiplex PCR; TCRdb's version includes in-frame clones alone and lacks a portion of them. Of approximately 140,000 clones detected, 84% appear once; the ten largest clones hold more than 1.2%. This TCR derives from a man aged 60-69 years with acute or convalescent COVID-19. This chain uses TRBV6-1 with TRBJ2-7; D is uncertain. Input material: peripheral blood. As DNA, the CDR3 is TGTGCCAGCAGTGAAGAGGTAACTACCCGCTACGAGCAGTACTTC. As protein: CASSEEVTTRYEQYF.